This T cell receptor beta chain appears in the sequencing data of a study of blood T cell repertoires in COVID-19. Regarding this clone: Other DNA sequences within the sample encode an identical CDR3.

The assay was immunoSEQ multiplex PCR, and TCRdb's table has in-frame clones only and misses some. This sample carries more than 150,000 clones, roughly four fifths of them seen once, and the ten largest clones take 12%. Looked up from germline, CDR1 is LNHDA and CDR2 is SQIVND (reference sequence). The CDR3 is 13 amino acids. V lost 3 bases to trimming and J lost 8 bases; unmatched junction nucleotides: 3. This sequence originates from a man in his forties who had recovered from COVID-19. The V gene is TRBV19, the J gene TRBJ1-2; TRBD1 aligns across 10 bases. The sample consisted of PBMCs or T cells enriched from blood (not recorded which). CDR3 sequence reads: CASSIGQGDGYTF. The CDR3 DNA reads TGTGCCAGTAGTATCGGACAGGGGGACGGCTACACCTTC.